This T cell receptor beta chain came from a study of Ad26.COV2.S vaccination and SARS-CoV-2 variants. Study information: Ad26.COV2.S, an intramuscular injection, was given once or twice 56 days apart.

The germline CDR1 and CDR2 sequences are SGHRS and YFSETQ. With 0 bases clipped from V and 0 bases from J, the junction kept 14 bases outside the gene matches. The CDR3 is 20 amino acids. The treatment: roughly 20 received Ad26.COV2.S at low or high dose, single or two shots; about 5 received placebo; per-sample allocation not given. Following the first vaccine or placebo injection, samples were taken on day 63. Generated by immunoSEQ multiplex PCR, the TCRdb table keeps only in-frame clones and is missing some. The sample has about 480,000 clones, around nine tenths seen once. Sequencing used peripheral blood, obtained in a trial of Ad26.COV2.S vaccine versus placebo. V and J are TRBV5-1 and TRBJ2-1; 8 bases are a match to TRBD1. The receptor was isolated from a person between 18 and 60 years old who received the Ad26.COV2.S COVID-19 vaccine or a placebo. This CDR3 is CASSLARQGQRSSSYNEQFF. DNA of the CDR3: TGCGCCAGCAGCTTGGCCCGACAGGGGCAAAGATCGAGCTCCTACAATGAGCAGTTCTTC.